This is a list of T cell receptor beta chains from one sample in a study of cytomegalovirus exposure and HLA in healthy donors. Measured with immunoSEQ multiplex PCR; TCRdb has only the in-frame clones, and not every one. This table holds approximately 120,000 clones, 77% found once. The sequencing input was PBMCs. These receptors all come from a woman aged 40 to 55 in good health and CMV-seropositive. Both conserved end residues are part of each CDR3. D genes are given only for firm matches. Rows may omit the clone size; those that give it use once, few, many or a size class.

CDR3: CASSGRDSPWGELFF
DNA: TGTGCCAGCAGTGGCCGGGACTCCCCTTGGGGGGAGCTGTTTTTT
size: NA
V: TRBV6-1
D: NA
J: TRBJ2-2

CDR3: CASSGRLAISYEQYF
DNA: TGTGCCAGCTCTGGGAGACTAGCGATTTCCTACGAGCAGTACTTC
size: NA
V: TRBV28
D: TRBD2
J: TRBJ2-7

CDR3: CASSQVPGEGKLFF
DNA: TGCGCCAGCAGCCAAGTGCCAGGGGAAGGTAAACTGTTTTTT
size: NA
V: TRBV4-1
D: NA
J: TRBJ1-4

CDR3: CASRRQGAGDTQYF
DNA: TGTGCCAGTCGCCGACAGGGGGCTGGAGATACGCAGTATTTT
size: NA
V: TRBV19
D: TRBD1
J: TRBJ2-3

CDR3: CASSEAGGGNQPQHF
DNA: TGTGCCAGCAGTGAAGCCGGGGGTGGCAATCAGCCCCAGCATTTT
size: NA
V: TRBV6-1
D: NA
J: TRBJ1-5

CDR3: CASSLFRGAGANVLTF
DNA: TGTGCCAGCAGTTTATTTCGGGGTGCCGGGGCCAACGTCCTGACTTTC
size: NA
V: TRBV28
D: NA
J: TRBJ2-6

CDR3: CASSSVAGEQYF
DNA: TGTGCCAGCAGCTCCGTAGCTGGCGAGCAGTACTTC
size: NA
V: TRBV7-9
D: NA
J: TRBJ2-7

CDR3: CASSSNMGQGSYEQYF
DNA: TGTGCCAGCAGTAGTAATATGGGACAGGGGAGCTACGAGCAGTACTTC
size: NA
V: TRBV2
D: TRBD1
J: TRBJ2-7

CDR3: CSYKLGGTGGDEQYF
DNA: TGTTCCTACAAGCTGGGGGGGACAGGCGGGGACGAGCAGTACTTC
size: NA
V: TRBV7-9
D: NA
J: TRBJ2-7

CDR3: CASSLDHIETQYF
DNA: TGTGCCAGCAGCTTAGATCACATAGAGACCCAGTACTTC
size: NA
V: TRBV11-2
D: NA
J: TRBJ2-5

CDR3: CASSQPSDREMAKNIQYF
DNA: TGCGCCAGCAGTCAACCCTCGGACAGGGAGATGGCCAAAAACATTCAGTACTTC
size: NA
V: TRBV23-1
D: TRBD1
J: TRBJ2-4

CDR3: CASSLTSGGPHNEQFF
DNA: TGTGCCAGCAGTCTGACTAGCGGGGGACCTCACAATGAGCAGTTCTTC
size: NA
V: TRBV28
D: TRBD2
J: TRBJ2-1

CDR3: CASSRGGAMDVTQRNRTYTDTQYF
DNA: TGTGCCAGCAGTCGCGGGGGAGCCATGGACGTTACCCAAAGAAACCGAACGTACACAGATACGCAGTATTTT
size: NA
V: TRBV27
D: TRBD2
J: TRBJ2-3

CDR3: CASSQDHGRGPPNEKLFF
DNA: TGTGCCAGCAGCCAAGATCATGGCAGGGGGCCGCCAAATGAAAAACTGTTTTTT
size: NA
V: TRBV4-2
D: TRBD1
J: TRBJ1-4

CDR3: CASSTGGVGYTF
DNA: TGTGCCAGCAGTACAGGGGGGGTTGGCTACACCTTC
size: NA
V: TRBV6-1
D: TRBD1
J: TRBJ1-2

CDR3: CASSLETLWEEKLFF
DNA: TGTGCCAGCAGCTTAGAGACCCTCTGGGAGGAAAAACTGTTTTTT
size: NA
V: TRBV7-8
D: NA
J: TRBJ1-4

CDR3: CATSGQGLTNEKLFF
DNA: TGTGCCACCTCCGGACAGGGCTTGACTAATGAAAAACTGTTTTTT
size: NA
V: TRBV15
D: TRBD1
J: TRBJ1-4

CDR3: CASSLGGGEPYNEQFF
DNA: TGTGCCAGCAGCTTAGGCGGAGGCGAGCCCTACAATGAGCAGTTCTTC
size: NA
V: TRBV11-2
D: NA
J: TRBJ2-1

CDR3: CASSRQNTGELFF
DNA: TGTGCCAGTAGTAGACAGAACACCGGGGAGCTGTTTTTT
size: NA
V: TRBV19
D: NA
J: TRBJ2-2

CDR3: CASIPLAGEGEQYF
DNA: TGTGCCAGCATACCACTAGCGGGAGAGGGCGAGCAGTACTTC
size: NA
V: TRBV7-9
D: TRBD2
J: TRBJ2-7

CDR3: CASSQKAGTSTDTQYF
DNA: TGTGCCAGCAGTCAAAAAGCGGGGACTAGCACAGATACGCAGTATTTT
size: few
V: TRBV7-2
D: TRBD2
J: TRBJ2-3

CDR3: CASSQSRGSDSETQYF
DNA: TGCGCCAGCAGTCAATCGCGGGGGTCAGATAGTGAGACCCAGTACTTC
size: NA
V: TRBV23-1
D: TRBD2
J: TRBJ2-5

CDR3: CAWSELAGGEQFF
DNA: TGTGCCTGGAGCGAACTAGCGGGAGGGGAGCAGTTCTTC
size: NA
V: TRBV30
D: TRBD2
J: TRBJ2-1

CDR3: CAWSPSENEQFF
DNA: TGTGCCTGGAGTCCTAGCGAGAATGAGCAGTTCTTC
size: NA
V: TRBV30
D: NA
J: TRBJ2-1

CDR3: CASRAGPTREQYF
DNA: TGTGCCAGCAGGGCAGGACCAACAAGGGAGCAGTACTTC
size: NA
V: TRBV28
D: NA
J: TRBJ2-5

CDR3: CASSVEGTGKNIQYF
DNA: TGTGCCAGCAGCGTAGAGGGGACAGGGAAAAACATTCAGTACTTC
size: NA
V: TRBV9
D: TRBD1
J: TRBJ2-4

CDR3: CASSTGTGRTEAFF
DNA: TGTGCCAGCAGCACGGGGACAGGGCGGACTGAAGCTTTCTTT
size: NA
V: TRBV5-5
D: TRBD1
J: TRBJ1-1

CDR3: CASSLQGNPGDGYTF
DNA: TGTGCCAGCAGCCTTCAGGGGAACCCCGGGGATGGCTACACCTTC
size: NA
V: TRBV5-4
D: NA
J: TRBJ1-2

CDR3: CASSSGLTTEAFF
DNA: TGTGCCAGCAGCTCCGGGTTGACCACTGAAGCTTTCTTT
size: NA
V: TRBV5-4
D: NA
J: TRBJ1-1

CDR3: CASSLATGTQYEQYF
DNA: TGTGCCAGCAGCTTGGCCACAGGGACCCAATACGAGCAGTACTTC
size: NA
V: TRBV5-5
D: NA
J: TRBJ2-7